The source of this TCR beta chain is a study of OX40 agonist ivuxolimab in advanced cancers. CDR1 is GTSNPN, CDR2 SVGIG, per germline (reference sequence). The CDR3 is 13 amino acids. The germline V and J ends were trimmed by 2 bases and 4 bases, with 11 bases remaining between them. Using immunoSEQ multiplex PCR, the repertoire was profiled, and TCRdb retains in-frame clones only, with some absent. Seen here are 60,000 to 65,000 clones, roughly 84% observed once, and the top ten hold approximately 0.75%. This clone showed up just a few times. The cohort excluded patients with autoimmune disease history or systemic immunosuppression.

The rearrangement uses TRBV30 and TRBJ1-2; D is unresolved. Sequencing was performed on CD4+ or CD8+ T cells sorted from blood, taken in a trial of the OX40 agonist ivuxolimab. The TCR originated in an adult with an advanced solid tumor such as melanoma, head and neck, liver or kidney cancer. CDR3 coding DNA: TGTGCCTGGAGTCCCTCAAAGAGCTATGGCTACACCTTC. It encodes CAWSPSKSYGYTF.